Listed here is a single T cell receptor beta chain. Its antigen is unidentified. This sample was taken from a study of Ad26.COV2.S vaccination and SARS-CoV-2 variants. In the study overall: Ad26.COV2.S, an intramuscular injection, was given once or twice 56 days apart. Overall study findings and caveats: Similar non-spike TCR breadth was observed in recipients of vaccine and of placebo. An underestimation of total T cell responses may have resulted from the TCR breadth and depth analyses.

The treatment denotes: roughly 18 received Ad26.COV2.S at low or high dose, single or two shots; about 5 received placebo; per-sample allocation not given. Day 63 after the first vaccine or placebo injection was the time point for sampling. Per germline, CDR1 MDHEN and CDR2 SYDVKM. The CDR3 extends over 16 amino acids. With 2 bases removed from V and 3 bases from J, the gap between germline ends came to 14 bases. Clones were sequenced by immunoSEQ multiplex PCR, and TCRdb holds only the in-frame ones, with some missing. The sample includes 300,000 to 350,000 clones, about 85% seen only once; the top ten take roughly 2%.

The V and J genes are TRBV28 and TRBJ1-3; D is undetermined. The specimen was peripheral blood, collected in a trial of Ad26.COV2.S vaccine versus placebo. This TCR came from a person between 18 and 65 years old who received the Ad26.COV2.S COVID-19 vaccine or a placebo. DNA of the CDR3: TGTGCCAGCAGTTTAGTCCGGGCCCGGGGTGGAAACACCATATATTTT. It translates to CASSLVRARGGNTIYF.